A single T cell receptor beta chain is shown here with its context. MiXCR, run by TCRdb on the 5' RACE reads, gives a single entry per CDR3 protein. The top ten clones hold roughly 13% of a sample with under 400,000 distinct CDR3 sequences, 25% to 30% of them seen once. The record originates from a study of T-cell memory formation after mild COVID-19. This CDR3 spans 14 amino acids. V trimming: 5 bases; J trimming: 7 bases; junction bases outside the gene matches: 8. The sequencing input was PBMCs or a T cell subset sorted from them (not recorded which). The chain couples TRBV12-3 or TRBV12-4 to TRBJ2-1; 7 nucleotides line up with TRBD1. This clonotype was sampled from an adult woman who had mild COVID-19 (a few samples of this study predate the infection). Cell type and time point are not known. The CDR3 sequence is CASSKHRGRNEQFF. The CDR3 nucleotides are TGTGCCAGCAGTAAACACAGGGGTCGGAATGAGCAGTTCTTC.